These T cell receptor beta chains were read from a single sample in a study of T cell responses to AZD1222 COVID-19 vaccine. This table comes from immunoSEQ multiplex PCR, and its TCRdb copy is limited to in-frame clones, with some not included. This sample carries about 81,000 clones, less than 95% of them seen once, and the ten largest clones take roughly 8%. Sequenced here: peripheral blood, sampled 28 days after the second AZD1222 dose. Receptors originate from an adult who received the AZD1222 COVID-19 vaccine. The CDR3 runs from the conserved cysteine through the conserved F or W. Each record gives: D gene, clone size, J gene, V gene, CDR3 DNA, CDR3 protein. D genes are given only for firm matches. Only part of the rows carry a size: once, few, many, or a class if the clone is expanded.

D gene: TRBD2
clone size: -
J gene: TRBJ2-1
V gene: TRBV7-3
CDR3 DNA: TGTGCCAGCAGCCCGGGACTAGGGGGGGAGCAGTTCTTC
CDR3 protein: CASSPGLGGEQFF

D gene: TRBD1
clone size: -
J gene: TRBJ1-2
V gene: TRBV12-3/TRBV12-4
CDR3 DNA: TGTGCCAGCAGTATGGACAGGGACTATGGCTACACCTTC
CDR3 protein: CASSMDRDYGYTF

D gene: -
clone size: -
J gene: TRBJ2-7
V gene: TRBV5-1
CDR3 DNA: TGCGCCAGCAGCCCAGGCGGGGCTCAGGAGCAGTACTTC
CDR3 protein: CASSPGGAQEQYF

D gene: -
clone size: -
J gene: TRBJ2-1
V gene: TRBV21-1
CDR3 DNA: TGTGCCAGCAGCATCCGCCACGACGGACTAGCGGGAGAGAAGTACAATGAGCAGTTCTTC
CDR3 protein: CASSIRHDGLAGEKYNEQFF

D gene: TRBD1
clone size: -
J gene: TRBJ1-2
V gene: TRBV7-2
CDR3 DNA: TGTGCCAGCAGCTTACGGGACAGGGAAGGTGGCTACACCTTC
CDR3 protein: CASSLRDREGGYTF

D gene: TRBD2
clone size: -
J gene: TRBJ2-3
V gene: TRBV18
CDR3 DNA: TGTGCCAGCTCAGCAACTAGCGGGAGCACAGATACGCAGTATTTT
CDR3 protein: CASSATSGSTDTQYF

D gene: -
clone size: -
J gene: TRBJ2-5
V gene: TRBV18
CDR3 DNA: TGTGCCAGCTCACCCCGGGACTACCAAGAGACCCAGTACTTC
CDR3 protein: CASSPRDYQETQYF

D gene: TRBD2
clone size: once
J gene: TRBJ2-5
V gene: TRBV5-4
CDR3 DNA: TGTGCCACCTCTCCTAGCGGGAGCGTGGAGACCCAGTACTTC
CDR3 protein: CATSPSGSVETQYF

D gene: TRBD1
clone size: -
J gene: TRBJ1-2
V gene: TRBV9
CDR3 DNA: TGTGCCAGCAGCCCCGACAGGGTCGGTGGCTACACCTTC
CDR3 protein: CASSPDRVGGYTF

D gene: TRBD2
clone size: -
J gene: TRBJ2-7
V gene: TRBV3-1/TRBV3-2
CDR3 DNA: TGTGCCAGCAGCCCGGGTCCTAGCGGGACCTACGAGCAGTACTTC
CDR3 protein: CASSPGPSGTYEQYF

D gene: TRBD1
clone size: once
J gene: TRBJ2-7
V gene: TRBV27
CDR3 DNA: TGTGCCAGCAGTATCCCCGGGACAGGGCCCTACGAGCAGTACTTC
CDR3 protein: CASSIPGTGPYEQYF

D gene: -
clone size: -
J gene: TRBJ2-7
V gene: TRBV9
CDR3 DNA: TGTGCCAGCAGCGTTTACCAGTTCAGGGCAGTAATCTCCTACGAGCAGTACTTC
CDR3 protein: CASSVYQFRAVISYEQYF

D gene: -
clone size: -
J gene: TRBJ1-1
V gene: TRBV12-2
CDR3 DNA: TGTGCAAGTCGCTTAGCGGTCTACAGGGGGGACACTGAAGCTTTCTTT
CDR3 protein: CASRLAVYRGDTEAFF

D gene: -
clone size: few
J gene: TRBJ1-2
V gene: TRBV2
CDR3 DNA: TGTGCCAGCAGTTACGACATACTCTATGGCTACACCTTC
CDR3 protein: CASSYDILYGYTF

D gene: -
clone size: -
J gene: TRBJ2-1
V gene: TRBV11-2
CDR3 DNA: TGTGCCAGCAGCTTAGGACAAGACAATGAGCAGTTCTTC
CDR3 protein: CASSLGQDNEQFF

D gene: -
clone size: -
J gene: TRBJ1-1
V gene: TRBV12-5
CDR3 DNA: TGTGCTAGTGTCGAAAGGGGGAACACTGAAGCTTTCTTT
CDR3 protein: CASVERGNTEAFF

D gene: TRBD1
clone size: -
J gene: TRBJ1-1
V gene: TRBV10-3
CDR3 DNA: TGTGCCATCAGTGGGCAGGGACAGGGACGGTTAGGCACTGAAGCTTTCTTT
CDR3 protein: CAISGQGQGRLGTEAFF

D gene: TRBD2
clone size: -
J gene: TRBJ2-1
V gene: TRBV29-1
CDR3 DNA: TGCAGCGCCCATAGGCGGGAGGGCCACGGTGAGCAGTTCTTC
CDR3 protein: CSAHRREGHGEQFF

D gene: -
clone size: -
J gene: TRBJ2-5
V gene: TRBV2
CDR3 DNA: TGTGCCAGCCTAGGAATGAGCCAAGAGACCCAGTACTTC
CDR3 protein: CASLGMSQETQYF

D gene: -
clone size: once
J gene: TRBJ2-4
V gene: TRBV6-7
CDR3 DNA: TGTGCCAGCAGTTACCCCCAACACTTCATAGCCAAAAACATTCAGTACTTC
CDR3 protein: CASSYPQHFIAKNIQYF

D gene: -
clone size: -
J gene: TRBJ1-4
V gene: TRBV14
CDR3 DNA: TGTGCCAGCAGCCAACTAACAGGATTTGAAAAACTGTTTTTT
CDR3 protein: CASSQLTGFEKLFF

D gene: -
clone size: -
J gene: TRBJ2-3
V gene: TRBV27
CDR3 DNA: TGTGCCAGCAGATCACACGCCACAGATACGCAGTATTTT
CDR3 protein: CASRSHATDTQYF

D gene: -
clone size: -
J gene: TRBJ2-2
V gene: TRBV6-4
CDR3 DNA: TGTGCCAGCAGTGATTTTACCGGGGAGCTGTTTTTT
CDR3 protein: CASSDFTGELFF

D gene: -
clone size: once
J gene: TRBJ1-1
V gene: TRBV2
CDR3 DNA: TGTGCCAGCAGTGAAGCGGAGACAGGCCCGAACACTGAAGCTTTCTTT
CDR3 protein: CASSEAETGPNTEAFF

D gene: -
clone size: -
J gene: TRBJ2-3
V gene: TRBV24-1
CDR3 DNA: TGTGCCACCAGTGAACCTGACTGGCTGGGAGGTACGCAGTATTTT
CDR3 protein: CATSEPDWLGGTQYF

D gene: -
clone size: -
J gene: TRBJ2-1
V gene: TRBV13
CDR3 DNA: TGTGCCAGCAGCTTAGGACCCGGGCAGGCTCAGTTCTTC
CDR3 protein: CASSLGPGQAQFF

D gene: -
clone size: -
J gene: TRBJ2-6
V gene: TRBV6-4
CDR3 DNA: TGTGCCAGCAGTGTGGGCCCTGGGGCCAACGTCCTGACTTTC
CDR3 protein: CASSVGPGANVLTF

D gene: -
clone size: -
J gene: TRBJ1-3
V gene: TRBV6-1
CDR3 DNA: TGTGCCAGCACTGAACAACAGGGAGGAACTGGAAACACCATATATTTT
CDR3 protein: CASTEQQGGTGNTIYF

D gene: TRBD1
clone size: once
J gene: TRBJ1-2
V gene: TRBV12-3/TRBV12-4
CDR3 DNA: TGTGCCAGCAGTAACCGGGACAGGGGGTGCACCTTC
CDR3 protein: CASSNRDRGCTF

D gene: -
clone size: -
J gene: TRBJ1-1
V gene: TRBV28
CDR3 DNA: TGTGCCAGCAGTTTTAGTACCTCGCTTGAAGCTTTCTTT
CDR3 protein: CASSFSTSLEAFF

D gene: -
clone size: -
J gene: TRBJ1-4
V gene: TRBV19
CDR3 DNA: TGTGCCAGTAAACCCGGGACAACCGACGAAAAACTGTTTTTT
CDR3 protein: CASKPGTTDEKLFF